This entry concerns a single T cell receptor beta chain. The sample is drawn from a study of cytomegalovirus exposure and HLA in healthy donors. 13 Jbeta primers and 60 Vbeta primers were used for the PCR. Sequencing was performed with immunoSEQ multiplex PCR; in TCRdb, only in-frame clones are kept and a portion is missing. The repertoire table contains about 130,000 clones. Germline assignment: CDR1 LGHNT and CDR2 FRNRAP. Trimming shortened V by 3 bases and J by 2 bases, and 9 bases separated the two germline ends. This CDR3 spans 14 amino acids. This chain uses TRBV12-5 with TRBJ2-3; possible D gene TRBD1, 6 bases. This sequence was found in a man younger than 35 in good health and CMV-seronegative. Sequencing used PBMCs. The CDR3 DNA is TGTGCTAGTGGTTTTACAGGGATCACAGATACGCAGTATTTT. Amino acids: CASGFTGITDTQYF.